The clone carrying this TCR beta chain was counted only a few times. The SP2 primer and nested alpha and beta constant region primers amplified ligated cDNA in four rounds. Using its own MiXCR run on the UMI-ligation and nested PCR reads, TCRdb lists one record per CDR3 protein. The sample lists around 35,000 distinct CDR3 sequences; approximately 11% were seen once. As for treatment: skin biopsy from PPD injection site in Mantoux-positive individual. TCR cDNA received a 3' ligated oligonucleotide that carried a UMI. The CDR3 length is 17 residues. The V and J ends lost 0 bases and 0 bases respectively, with 15 bases between them. Germline CDR1 is DFQATT and CDR2 is SNEGSKA (reference sequence). The data are from a study of naive and memory T cell subsets.

The clonotype comes from an adult in good health. This specimen consisted of skin, obtained from a tuberculin skin test site. V and J are TRBV20-1 and TRBJ2-1; tentative D call: TRBD1 (5 bases). Written as DNA, the CDR3 is TGCAGTGCTAGAGACGTAGACAGTCGCTTCTCCTACAATGAGCAGTTCTTC. Protein: CSARDVDSRFSYNEQFF.